Each of the 32 T cell receptor beta chains below was sequenced from the same sample in a study of Ad26.COV2.S vaccination and SARS-CoV-2 variants. Treatment denoted: some 20 received Ad26.COV2.S at low or high dose, single or two shots; several received placebo; per-sample allocation not given. Sampling was done on day 63 after the first vaccine or placebo injection. Some clones are missing from TCRdb's copy, which holds only in-frame ones; the method was immunoSEQ multiplex PCR. The table records about 260,000 clones, around 88% of them present only once. Here the sequenced sample was peripheral blood, taken in a trial of Ad26.COV2.S vaccine versus placebo. The receptors were gathered from a person aged 18-60 years who received the Ad26.COV2.S COVID-19 vaccine or a placebo.

This chain uses TRBV19 with TRBJ2-2; D is perhaps TRBD1 or TRBD2 (5 bases each). The CDR3 extends over 14 amino acids. V was trimmed by 1 base and J by 5 bases, leaving 8 bases between them. The germline V gene has CDR1 LNHDA and CDR2 SQIVND (reference sequence). The CDR3, as DNA: TGTGCCAGTAGTATAGGCAGGGAGACCGGGGAGCTGTTTTTT. The encoded protein is CASSIGRETGELFF.

The chain carries TRBV10-3 and TRBJ2-1; the D gene is possibly TRBD1 (7 bases). CDR1 and CDR2 (germline): ENHRY, SYGVKD. V lost 3 bases and J lost 3, with 12 bases in between. The CDR3 spans 15 residues. CDR3 bases: TGTGCCATCAGTGAACCAGGGGGGTACTACAATGAGCAGTTCTTC. Translated: CAISEPGGYYNEQFF.

The CDR3 here is CASSSTGYSGNTIYF. CDR3 nucleotide sequence: TGTGCCAGCAGCTCAACAGGTTACTCTGGAAACACCATATATTTT. J is TRBJ1-3 and V is TRBV7-9; a weak D match, TRBD1 (5 bases). V lost 4 bases and J lost 0, with 10 bases in between. The CDR3 is 15 amino acids. CDR1 and CDR2 from the germline V gene are SEHNR and FQNEAQ (reference sequence).

The rearrangement uses TRBV2 and TRBJ2-2; the match to TRBD2 covers 7 bases. Losses at the gene ends were 1 base for V and 1 base for J; bases not matched to a gene: 6. Per the germline V gene, CDR1 is SNHLY and CDR2 is FYNNEI. The CDR3 has 17 amino acids. The DNA of the CDR3 is TGTGCCAGCAGTGAAGATGAATTAGCGGGGAACACCGGGGAGCTGTTTTTT. Translating gives CASSEDELAGNTGELFF.

This clone has more than one count but fewer than ten. The J gene is TRBJ1-2, the V gene TRBV19, with D possibly being TRBD1 (5 bases). V dropped 4 bases and J dropped 4 bases, with 19 bases sitting between them. The CDR3 loop spans 16 amino acids. CDR1 LNHDA and CDR2 SQIVND come from the germline V gene (reference sequence). CDR3 nucleotides: TGTGCCAGTAGTACCGGGACGCATGATAGACTCTATGGCTACACCTTC. This codes for CASSTGTHDRLYGYTF.

The genes are TRBV29-1 and TRBJ2-1; tentatively, D is TRBD2 (5 bases). Trimming took 3 bases from V and 0 from J, leaving 12 bases between them. This CDR3 region has 15 residues. In germline, CDR1 is SQVTM, CDR2 ANQGSEA. The CDR3 protein is CSVEFRGDSYNEQFF. The DNA for the CDR3 is TGCAGCGTTGAGTTTCGGGGTGACTCCTACAATGAGCAGTTCTTC.

V and J are TRBV2 and TRBJ2-1; 13 nucleotides agree with TRBD2. J gave up 8 bases and V 4 bases, and 8 bases lay outside the gene matches. CDR3 length: 16 residues. Germline V lookup: CDR1 SNHLY, CDR2 FYNNEI. The CDR3 DNA reads TGTGCCAGCAGTGCCGGACTAGCGGGAGTAGGGGATGAGCAGTTCTTC. Amino acid sequence: CASSAGLAGVGDEQFF.

The J gene is TRBJ2-7, the V gene TRBV3-1 (or the pseudogene TRBV3-2); 7 nucleotides match TRBD1. CDR1 and CDR2 from the germline V gene are LGHDT and YNNKEL (reference sequence). The CDR3 consists of 14 residues. V lost 1 base to trimming and J lost 1 base; unmatched junction nucleotides: 1. The CDR3 DNA reads as TGTGCCAGCAGCCAAGGACAGGGATCCTACGAGCAGTACTTC. It encodes CASSQGQGSYEQYF.

The rearrangement uses TRBV6-2 or TRBV6-3 and TRBJ1-5; D might be TRBD1 (6 bases). Trimming cost V 4 bases and J 0 bases, with 16 bases left between them. This CDR3 contains 17 residues. Germline CDR1 MNHEY, CDR2 SVGEGT. CDR3 sequence: CASSSAWGPLSNQPQHF. Here the CDR3 DNA reads TGTGCCAGCAGTTCCGCATGGGGGCCCCTTAGCAATCAGCCCCAGCATTTT.

The chain links TRBV5-6 to TRBJ2-1, with 8 bases identical to TRBD2. This CDR3 contains 15 residues. V was clipped by 4 bases and J by 7 bases; unmatched bases: 10. Germline V gene sequence: CDR1 SGHDT, CDR2 YYEEEE. CDR3 coding DNA: TGTGCCAGCAGCCCATACGGGGGGGTTTCGAATGAGCAGTTCTTC. Its protein product is CASSPYGGVSNEQFF.

The chain combines TRBV6-5 with TRBJ1-1; D is perhaps TRBD1 (6 bases). The CDR3 is 13 residues long. Trimming pared 0 bases from V and 7 bases from J, leaving 9 bases between. CDR1 is MNHEY, CDR2 SVGAGI, per germline. Here the CDR3 reads CASSYSEDSEAFF. Written as DNA, the CDR3 is TGTGCCAGCAGTTACTCCGAGGACAGTGAAGCTTTCTTT.

The V and J genes are TRBV18 and TRBJ1-2; 7 bases agree with TRBD1. V dropped 2 bases and J dropped 7; count of bases not matched to a gene: 7. The V gene's germline CDR1 is KGHSH and CDR2 LQKENI. The CDR3 spans 14 residues. The CDR3 loop is CASSPGTVGLGYTF. As DNA, the CDR3 is TGTGCCAGCTCACCAGGGACAGTTGGACTTGGCTACACCTTC.

V is TRBV21-1 and J is TRBJ2-1. TRBV21-1 is a listed pseudogene. The length of the CDR3 is 14 residues. The CDR3 bases are TGTGCCAGCAGTCAGGAGGGGGGCAAGAATGAGCAGTTCTTC. Its translation: CASSQEGGKNEQFF.

This clone was found once. The chain combines TRBV16 with TRBJ1-2; possibly TRBD1 for D (6 bases). The V gene lost 4 bases and the J gene lost 5 bases, with 8 bases spanning the gap. CDR1 and CDR2 from the germline V gene are KGHSY and FQNENV. The CDR3 is 12 residues long. The CDR3 spells CASSRTGYGYTF. CDR3 nucleotide sequence: TGTGCCAGCAGCCGTACAGGGTATGGCTACACCTTC.

This rearrangement joins TRBV2 to TRBJ2-1; D is undetermined. V lost 5 bases and J lost 1, with 6 bases in between. The V gene's germline CDR1 is SNHLY and CDR2 FYNNEI. This CDR3 has 13 amino acids. The CDR3 sequence is CASSQVSYNEQFF. The CDR3 DNA follows: TGTGCCAGCAGTCAAGTGTCCTACAATGAGCAGTTCTTC.

The gene calls are TRBV7-3 and TRBJ2-6, with D hard to call. This CDR3 spans 14 amino acids. Germline CDR1 reads SGHTA; CDR2 reads FQGTGA. Between the trimmed V and J ends, which lost 6 bases and 0 bases, there was a span of 6 bases. The CDR3, as DNA: TGTGCCAGCAGTCCTATCTCTGGGGCCAACGTCCTGACTTTC. Its protein is CASSPISGANVLTF. The variable domain in full, with the rest retrieved from reference TRBV7-3 and TRBJ2-6, is GAGVSQTPSNKVTEKGKYVELRCDPISGHTALYWYRQSLGQGPEFLIYFQGTGAADDSGLPNDRFFAVRPEGSVSTLKIQRTERGDSAVYLCASSPISGANVLTFGAGSRLTVL.

Of note for this clone: Mismatch with germline at one junction end may stem from a read error. This chain joins TRBV6-4 and TRBJ2-2, with D uncertain. The germline V gene has CDR1 MRHNA and CDR2 SNTAGT. This CDR3 comprises 13 residues. CDR3 residues: CASGETGTGELFF. The CDR3 nucleotides are TGTGCCAGCGGTGAGACCGGCACCGGGGAGCTGTTTTTT.

This chain uses TRBV4-3 with TRBJ1-6; TRBD1 might be the D (5 bases). V was pared by 2 bases and J by 2 bases, with 10 bases between. CDR3 length: 16 residues. Germline values: CDR1 LGHNA, CDR2 YSLEER. DNA for the CDR3: TGCGCCAGCAGCCAAACAGGAGGTCCCTATAATTCACCCCTCCACTTT. This codes for CASSQTGGPYNSPLHF.

A single count supports this clone. The chain is built from TRBV30 and TRBJ1-2; D perhaps matches TRBD1 (5 bases). With 4 bases removed from V and 7 bases from J, the gap between germline ends came to 13 bases. The CDR3 loop spans 12 amino acids. Germline V gives CDR1 GTSNPN, CDR2 SVGIG (reference sequence). The CDR3 sequence: CAWTRGDTGYTF. In DNA form, the CDR3 reads TGTGCCTGGACACGGGGGGATACTGGCTACACCTTC.

This chain uses TRBV18 with TRBJ2-1; D possibly corresponds to TRBD1 (5 bases). CDR3 length: 15 residues. Germline V gene sequence: CDR1 KGHSH, CDR2 LQKENI. V lost 6 bases and J lost 4, with 16 bases in between. The CDR3 is CASSVQGLRYNEQFF. CDR3 nucleotides: TGTGCCAGCTCGGTGCAGGGTCTCAGGTACAATGAGCAGTTCTTC.

The sample holds one count of this clone. This chain joins TRBV11-1 and TRBJ1-1, with D uncertain. V lost 6 bases, J lost 2 bases, and 13 bases lay in between. The CDR3 runs 14 residues. Germline CDR1 SGHAT, CDR2 FQDESV (reference sequence). This CDR3 reads CASSFLRDNTEAFF. In nucleotides, the CDR3 is TGTGCCAGCAGTTTCCTCCGAGATAACACTGAAGCTTTCTTT.

This rearrangement joins TRBV10-3 to TRBJ2-7, with 7 nucleotides matching TRBD1. There are 13 residues in the CDR3. J lost 6 bases, V lost 2 bases, and 4 bases had no gene match. From germline, CDR1 is ENHRY and CDR2 SYGVKD. For the CDR3, the DNA is TGTGCCATCAGTGAGCAACAGGGGCCCGAGCAGTACGTC. Protein product: CAISEQQGPEQYV.

The V gene is TRBV6-2 or TRBV6-3, the J gene TRBJ2-7; TRBD1 aligns across 8 bases. The CDR3 totals 13 residues. Germline CDR1 reads MNHEY; CDR2 reads SVGEGT. V shed 6 bases and J 6 bases; nucleotides not matched to a gene: 7. CDR3 residues: CASSPGQVGEQYV. CDR3 nucleotide sequence: TGTGCCAGCAGCCCGGGACAGGTAGGCGAGCAGTACGTC.

This clone was counted a few times. The chain is built from TRBV25-1 and TRBJ2-1; 9 nucleotides match TRBD2. Trimming cost V 5 bases and J 4 bases; bases outside gene matches: 9. The CDR3 length is 16 residues. Germline V gene data show CDR1 as MGHDK and CDR2 as SYGVNS. CDR3 loop: CASSLRSSGAYNEQFF. The CDR3 coding sequence is TGTGCCAGCAGTCTCCGGTCTAGCGGGGCGTACAATGAGCAGTTCTTC.

This sequence joins TRBV29-1 and TRBJ2-3; no definite D call. V was cut by 0 bases and J by 2 bases, with 15 bases left in between. Per germline, CDR1 SQVTM and CDR2 ANQGSEA. The CDR3 has 16 residues. CDR3 DNA sequence: TGCAGCGTTGAAGATCCAACAAGGTACTTCACAGATACGCAGTATTTT. Translated: CSVEDPTRYFTDTQYF.

The chain links TRBV4-1 to TRBJ1-1, with D possibly being TRBD1 (5 bases). CDR1 is MGHRA, CDR2 YSYEKL, per germline. Between the trimmed V and J ends, which lost 1 base and 0 bases, there was a span of 18 bases. The CDR3 sequence is 18 residues long. The CDR3 protein is CASSQGILGHLMNTEAFF. The CDR3 DNA follows: TGCGCCAGCAGCCAAGGAATTCTCGGACATCTCATGAACACTGAAGCTTTCTTT.

The CDR3 spells CASNRDGQGAGANVLTF. The DNA of the CDR3 is TGCGCCAGCAACCGGGACGGTCAAGGGGCTGGGGCCAACGTCCTGACTTTC. The chain carries TRBV5-1 and TRBJ2-6; D tentatively fits TRBD1 or TRBD2 (5 bases each). The germline gives CDR1 SGHRS, CDR2 YFSETQ. The CDR3 has 17 amino acids. V lost 6 bases, J lost 2 bases, and 18 bases lay in between.

V is TRBV4-3 and J is TRBJ1-2, with D perhaps matching TRBD1 (5 bases). Germline values: CDR1 LGHNA, CDR2 YSLEER. This CDR3 comprises 18 residues. The V gene lost 1 base and the J gene lost 4 bases, with 22 bases spanning the gap. The CDR3 sequence: CASSQGDPLTDFFYGYTF. The CDR3 DNA follows: TGCGCCAGCAGCCAAGGGGACCCGTTGACAGACTTCTTCTATGGCTACACCTTC.

This clone is a singleton in its sample. CDR3 nucleotide sequence: TGTGCCAGCAGCTCTGCGGCTAGCGGGACGTACAATGAGCAGTTCTTC. This gives the protein CASSSAASGTYNEQFF. This chain joins TRBV11-2 and TRBJ2-1; 9 nucleotides align to TRBD2. Germline V gene data show CDR1 as SGHAT and CDR2 as FQNNGV. The length of the CDR3 is 16 residues. V dropped 4 bases and J dropped 4; count of bases not matched to a gene: 8.

This clone was seen a single time. V usage is TRBV30 and J usage is TRBJ1-6; tentative D call: TRBD1 (6 bases). Germline CDR1 reads GTSNPN; CDR2 reads SVGIG (reference sequence). V was clipped by 3 bases and J by 9 bases, with 21 bases between them. This CDR3 region has 16 residues. CDR3 sequence (DNA): TGTGCCTGGAGACACCCCGGGACCCTCAGGGGTTCACCCCTCCACTTT. Its translation: CAWRHPGTLRGSPLHF.

The rearrangement joins TRBV11-2 to TRBJ2-4; the D call may be TRBD1 or TRBD2 (5 bases each). Germline loops: CDR1 SGHAT, CDR2 FQNNGV. V was cut by 5 bases and J by 6 bases, with 14 bases left in between. The CDR3 covers 14 residues. As DNA, the CDR3 is TGTGCCAGCAGCCCTTATTTTGGGGGAAACATTCAGTACTTC. Protein sequence: CASSPYFGGNIQYF.

The chain employs TRBV19 and TRBJ2-5; tentative D call: TRBD2 (5 bases). Trimming pared 3 bases from V and 2 bases from J, leaving 22 bases between. Germline CDR1 is LNHDA and CDR2 is SQIVND (reference sequence). The CDR3 is made up of 18 amino acids. CDR3 residues: CASSILLVTPWEQETQYF. The CDR3 nucleotides read TGTGCCAGTAGTATCCTTCTCGTCACCCCCTGGGAGCAAGAGACCCAGTACTTC.